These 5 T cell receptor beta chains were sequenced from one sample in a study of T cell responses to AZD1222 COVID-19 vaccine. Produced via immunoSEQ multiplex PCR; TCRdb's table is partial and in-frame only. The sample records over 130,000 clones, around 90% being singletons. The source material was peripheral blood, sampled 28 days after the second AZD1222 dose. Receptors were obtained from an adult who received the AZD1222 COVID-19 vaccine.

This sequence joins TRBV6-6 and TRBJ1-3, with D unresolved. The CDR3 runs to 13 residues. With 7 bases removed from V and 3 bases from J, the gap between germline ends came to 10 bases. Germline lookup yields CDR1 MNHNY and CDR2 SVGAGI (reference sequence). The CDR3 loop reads CASTPGGGNTIYF. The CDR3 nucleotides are TGTGCCAGCACCCCTGGAGGTGGAAACACCATATATTTT.

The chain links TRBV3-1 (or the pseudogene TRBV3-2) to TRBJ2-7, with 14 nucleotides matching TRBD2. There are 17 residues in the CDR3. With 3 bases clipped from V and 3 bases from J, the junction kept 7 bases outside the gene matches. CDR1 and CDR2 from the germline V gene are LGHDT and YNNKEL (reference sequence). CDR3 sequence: CASSQGLGLAGVYEQYF. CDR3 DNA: TGTGCCAGCAGCCAGGGACTGGGACTAGCGGGAGTCTACGAGCAGTACTTC.

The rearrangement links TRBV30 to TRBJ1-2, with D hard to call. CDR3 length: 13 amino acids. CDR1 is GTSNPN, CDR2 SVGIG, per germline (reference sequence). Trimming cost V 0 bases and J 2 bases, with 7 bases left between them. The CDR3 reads CAWSVRPNYGYTF. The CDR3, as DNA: TGTGCCTGGAGTGTAAGGCCGAACTATGGCTACACCTTC.

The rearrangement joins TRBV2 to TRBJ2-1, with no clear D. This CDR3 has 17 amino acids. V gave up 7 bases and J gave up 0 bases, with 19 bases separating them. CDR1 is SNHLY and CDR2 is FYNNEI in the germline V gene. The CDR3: CASTGFTNVLSYNEQFF. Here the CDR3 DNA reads TGTGCCAGCACAGGCTTCACAAACGTACTCTCCTACAATGAGCAGTTCTTC. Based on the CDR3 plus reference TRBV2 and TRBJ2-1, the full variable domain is EPEVTQTPSHQVTQMGQEVILRCVPISNHLYFYWYRQILGQKVEFLVSFYNNEISEKSEIFDDQFSVERPDGSNFTLKIRSTKLEDSAMYFCASTGFTNVLSYNEQFFGPGTRLTVL.

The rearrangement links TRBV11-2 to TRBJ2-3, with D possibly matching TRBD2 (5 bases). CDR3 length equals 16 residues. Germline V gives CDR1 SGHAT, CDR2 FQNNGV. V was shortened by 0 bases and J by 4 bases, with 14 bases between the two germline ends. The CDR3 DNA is TGTGCCAGCAGCTTAGACGGACTGTTGATGGCAGATACGCAGTATTTT. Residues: CASSLDGLLMADTQYF.